Listed below are T cell receptor beta chains from one sample, sequenced in a study of T-cell reconstitution after alpha-beta-depleted transplantation in children. MiXCR was run by TCRdb on the PCR reads, yielding one entry per CDR3 protein. The sample holds approximately 400,000 distinct CDR3 sequences; roughly 11% are singletons and the top ten take nearly 5.5%. The specimen was PBMCs from the stem cell graft donor, collected from the stem cell graft. All receptors come from a human donor who donated a stem cell graft to a child with acute myeloid leukemia. Each CDR3 is given with its conserved first and last residue. The D gene is left open where the match is weak. Clone size is given for some rows only: seen once, a few or many times, or a class if the clone is expanded.

j_call d_call clone_size v_call cdr3_nt cdr3_aa
TRBJ2-1 TRBD1 . TRBV20-1 TGCAGTGCTACTCAACAGGGGAATGAGCAGTTCTTC CSATQQGNEQFF
TRBJ2-4 . many TRBV5-6 TGTGCCAGCAGCTCTCTATTTGGACAGAGCCCAAACATTCAGTACTTC CASSSLFGQSPNIQYF
TRBJ1-3 . . TRBV9 TGTGCCAGCAGCGTAGGTGGCAGGGCCACCTCTGGAAACACCATATATTTT CASSVGGRATSGNTIYF
TRBJ1-2 . . TRBV20-1 TGCAGTTCCGGGACCTCTCAAGGATGGGGCTATGGCTACACCTTC CSSGTSQGWGYGYTF
TRBJ2-7 . many TRBV10-3 TGTGCCATCAGTGTGGAGGGAGCCGGCGAGCAGTACTTC CAISVEGAGEQYF
TRBJ2-2 TRBD2 . TRBV5-1 TGCGCCAGCAGCTCTGGACTAGCGGGAGGTTACACCGGGGAGCTGTTTTTT CASSSGLAGGYTGELFF
TRBJ1-4 . once TRBV4-3 TGCGCCAGCAGCCAAGTTATAGGGGTAGATGAAAAACTGTTTTTT CASSQVIGVDEKLFF
TRBJ1-1 . . TRBV29-1 TGCAGCGTTGCGCGATATAACACTGAAGCTTTCTTT CSVARYNTEAFF
TRBJ2-3 . . TRBV7-2 TGTGCCAGCAGCTACGTGACAGGAGGGGCAGATACGCAGTATTTT CASSYVTGGADTQYF
TRBJ2-5 . many TRBV5-1 TGCGCCAGCAGCTCCCAGGGAACACAAGAGACCCAGTACTTC CASSSQGTQETQYF
TRBJ2-1 TRBD2 . TRBV7-9 TGTGCCAGCAGCCATTTCTCCGGGGAGGGCCCCTACAATGAGCAGTTCTTC CASSHFSGEGPYNEQFF
TRBJ2-5 TRBD1 . TRBV12-3/TRBV12-4 TGTGCCAGCAGACATACAGGGGGCCGAGAGACCCAGTACTTC CASRHTGGRETQYF
TRBJ2-1 . . TRBV6-2/TRBV6-3 TGTGCCAGCAGTTATAAAGAGAACAATGAGCAGTTCTTC CASSYKENNEQFF
TRBJ2-1 . few TRBV7-8 TGTGCCAGCAGCTCAGTCGCGTACAATGAGCAGTTCTTC CASSSVAYNEQFF
TRBJ1-6 . many TRBV5-5 TGTGCCAGCAGCTTATCAGGGGCTTCACCCCTCCACTTT CASSLSGASPLHF
TRBJ2-7 . few TRBV20-1 TGCAGTGCTAGAGGGGGACACATGTGGGCCGAGCAGTACTTC CSARGGHMWAEQYF
TRBJ2-1 . few TRBV2 TGTGCCAGCAGGTTACGTAATGAGCAGTTCTTC CASRLRNEQFF
TRBJ2-3 TRBD2 many TRBV5-6 TGTGCCAGCAGCAGGCGCGTAAGCGGGGGCGGGGATACGCAGTATTTT CASSRRVSGGGDTQYF
TRBJ2-5 TRBD2 . TRBV7-2 TGTGCCAGCAGCCATTACTCTAGCGGGGGCGTCCAAGAGACCCAGTACTTC CASSHYSSGGVQETQYF
TRBJ2-1 . few TRBV9 TGTGCCAGCAGCGACCGGGACTTACCTCAGGGGGAGCAGTTCTTC CASSDRDLPQGEQFF
TRBJ1-4 . many TRBV10-3 TGTGCCATCAGTGAGTCTGGAGGCGAAAAACTGTTTTTT CAISESGGEKLFF
TRBJ2-7 . . TRBV20-1 TGCAGTGCCAGCCGAGGGACGTCCCCCTACGAGCAGTACTTC CSASRGTSPYEQYF